This T cell receptor beta chain was identified in a study of coeliac disease (dated by TCRdb to 2022 to 2024). Context from the whole study: Coeliac patients were classed as newly diagnosed active disease, refractory coeliac disease type I, or disease controlled by a gluten-free diet. A total of about 30 patients were included in the full study, of whom some 22 had serologically confirmed coeliac disease and 8 were controls with non-small intestinal disorders. A patient counted as having refractory coeliac disease type I if there was no response to a gluten-free diet for over 12 months and the intraepithelial cells were immunophenotypically normal. TRB sequencing was successfully performed on samples from 27 to 30 subjects, among which some 22 paired bulk unsorted intraepithelial and lamina propria cell samples were included. The goal was to describe the TR repertoires of small intestinal T cells in active coeliac disease, in refractory type I coeliac disease, and in coeliac disease treated with a gluten-free diet. Small intestinal lymphocyte fractions from coeliac and non-coeliac patients were analysed in the study using next-generation sequencing of rearranged TRB and TRG CDR3 regions. Overall results and qualifications from the work: TRB repertoires were mostly private, with most amino acid sequences found in only one sample, and V-gene usage showed no significant difference between disease groups. Published gliadin-specific TRB sequences were detected in 9 of 18 coeliac lamina propria samples but in only 1 of 6 controls. Lower clonality than in controls was observed in the TRB and TRG repertoires of active coeliac intraepithelial and lamina propria samples, suggesting that diverse T cells were recruited. In the authors' view, the approach was unsuitable for unbiased detection of gliadin-specific T cells, since gliadin-specific T cells are scarce and rarely shared between patients. The separation of intraepithelial from lamina propria cells did not yield high-purity fractions, so cross-contamination between compartments was possible.

As concerns this clone: Its antigen is currently not known. No much larger clonotype is one base removed from it; base qualities were not supplied.

The library was generated by the immunoSEQ multiplex PCR assay. The TR loci underwent multiplexed PCR amplification, with J gene segments targeted by reverse primers and V gene segments targeted by forward primers. The amplified CDR3 regions were sequenced using the Illumina HiSeq System. In the paper's pipeline: A nearest-neighbour algorithm merged closely related reads to remove PCR and sequencing errors and collapse data into unique sequences. Two measures summarised the repertoires: clonality, and T cell density, defined as TR molecules per amount of genomic DNA input. Public TRs were defined as CDR3 amino acid sequences in at least 80% of unsorted samples, then tested for differential abundance between coeliac and control samples. Every lamina propria sample was searched for matches to a list of some 220 published gliadin-specific TRB sequences. Differences in clonality and density between disease groups were tested by Kruskal-Wallis tests, followed by Dunn post-tests. TCRdb holds this immuneACCESS table with in-frame rearrangements only. Some clones are missing; in checked studies, unresolved V genes explain under half, and the rest has no known cause. The V and J calls and clone size come from that table; D and trimming were worked out from the DNA. This sample lists about 4,700 clones; 62% were detected once. 11% of the sample is in the top ten clones.

Aliquots of approximately 490,000 cells were frozen in DMSO/FBS in liquid nitrogen, and one aliquot per fraction was used for sequencing. All 30 patients in the study underwent endoscopy and small intestinal biopsy. Lamina propria cells were released by collagenase digestion of the biopsy tissue remaining after intraepithelial cell isolation. Genomic DNA was extracted from frozen unsorted cell fractions with the Qiagen DNeasy blood extraction kit. The TCR sequence derives from a woman in her sixties or seventies with celiac disease. The sample consisted of lamina propria lymphocytes from the gut. Explained via the paper, the cell subset or site label denotes: lamina propria cell (LPC) fraction of small intestinal biopsy.

CDR3 region: CASRSGLAGKQETQYF. The nucleotide sequence is given as TGTGCCAGCAGATCAGGACTAGCGGGTAAACAAGAGACCCAGTACTTC. The chain links TRBV5-4 with TRBJ2-5; TRBD2 fits 11 bases in the junction. Germline trimming: 5 bases from V, 2 bases from J; junction bases outside gene matches: 8. From its cysteine to its phenylalanine, the CDR3 spans 16 amino acids. Just the 48-base CDR3 DNA is kept, in frame starting at base 1. CDR1 SGHNT and CDR2 YYREEE were looked up in the germline V gene (reference sequence).